This T cell receptor beta chain was found in a study of blood T cell repertoires in COVID-19. At the level of the study: The United States, Italy and Spain were the sources of the acute and convalescent COVID-19 samples.

Study processing details: Counts of nucleated cells, estimated from reference gene primer amplification, were obtained. TCRdb's copy holds only in-frame clones and misses some; the assay was immunoSEQ multiplex PCR. For V, J and clone size, that table is used; D and trimming come from the DNA. The sample has 300,000 to 350,000 clones; approximately 88% are singletons. The CDR3 loop spans 15 amino acids. V was clipped by 8 bases and J by 3 bases; unmatched bases: 13. Germline CDR1 SEHNR, CDR2 FQNEAQ (reference sequence). Source material: peripheral blood. This chain connects TRBV7-9 to TRBJ2-7; 7 bases match TRBD1. The clonotype originates from a man in his thirties or forties with COVID-19, enrolled during active disease. DNA of the CDR3: TGTGCCAGCTCTGCAACATCGACAGGGAGCTACGAGCAGTACTTC. This translates into CASSATSTGSYEQYF.